This T cell receptor beta chain originates from a study of human T cells and chemical hapten exposure. The study's findings and limits: After DPC sensitization, TCRs above 1 in 1000 frequency showed no change.

This clonotype was seen repeatedly, ten times or more. The antigen is undetermined. The CDR3 is made up of 13 amino acids. V was clipped by 4 bases and J by 4 bases, with 8 bases between them. Using its own MiXCR run on the RACE reads, TCRdb lists one record per CDR3 protein. The repertoire holds about 98,000 distinct CDR3 sequences, with 11% as singletons. The time point is: pre-sensitization, week 0. The treatment: therapeutic diphenylcyclopropenone sensitization with weekly scalp DPC. The V call is TRBV12-3 or TRBV12-4, the J call TRBJ1-5; TRBD1 might be the D (5 bases). This sequence originates from a woman aged 55 to 70 with alopecia areata. Some clones in this sample may be carry-over from other donors' samples. This material consisted of whole blood, taken in connection with sensitization to the hapten diphenylcyclopropenone (DPC). CDR3 residues: CASSWDGNQPQHF. The CDR3 DNA is TGTGCCAGCAGTTGGGACGGGAATCAGCCCCAGCATTTT.